There are many counts of the clone carrying this TCR beta chain. Its matching antigen is unknown. Where ophthalmopathy was present, donors had moderate-to-severe activity, CAS ≥3, NOSPECS ≥4 and duration under 3 months. The authors isolated PBMCs from more than 9 ml of fresh peripheral blood. RNA transcripts served as template for amplifying TCR beta CDR3 sequences. HTBI primers served in a first-round RT-PCR, which a second-round multiplex PCR followed. TCRdb re-called the multiplex PCR reads through MiXCR, storing one row per CDR3 protein. Counted here are approximately 480,000 distinct CDR3 sequences, roughly 14% occurring once; the ten biggest clones make up approximately 9.8%. This CDR3 has 14 amino acids. The germline V gene has CDR1 SGHTA and CDR2 FQGNSA. The J segment lost 4 bases and the V segment lost 8 bases, leaving 9 bases of the junction unmatched. This sample was taken from a study of Graves' ophthalmopathy and Graves' hyperthyroidism. On the study more broadly: Peripheral blood sampling preceded any treatment and occurred at initial diagnosis.

Study results and limitations: Most clonotypes expanded in thyroid above 0.001 frequency were present in blood too.

This receptor was obtained from a woman in her twenties or thirties with Graves' ophthalmopathy. The gene calls are TRBV7-2 and TRBJ1-2, with 8 bases aligning to TRBD1. Specimen: blood. The CDR3, as DNA: TGTGCCAGCGGTAACAGGGGGGTCGGCTATGGCTACACCTTC. Translation: CASGNRGVGYGYTF.